This TCR beta chain was captured by sequencing in a study of cytomegalovirus exposure and HLA in healthy donors. General study findings and limits: Accurate prediction of HLA-A and HLA-B alleles (for most subjects) was reportedly achieved from TCR beta sequences. Among donors in an Asian-associated ancestry cluster, a later analysis reportedly found fewer N-insertions than the roughly 700-donor mean. In a later analysis, HLA-associated beta chains showed higher expansion and lower generation probabilities than comparable chains.

PCR used 60 Vbeta primers and 13 Jbeta primers. In the source study's methods: There were around 78 million unique TCR beta chains by a later count, and approximately 10 million of them were shared. Assay: immunoSEQ multiplex PCR; the TCRdb copy retains only in-frame clones and omits some. V, J and clone size are taken as reported in that table, and D and trimming were inferred from the DNA itself. The repertoire holds under 300,000 clones, with 70% to 90% as singletons. Remarks on this clone: Its antigen is unidentified.

Germline loops: CDR1 KGHSH, CDR2 LQKENI. The CDR3 consists of 15 residues. V was shortened by 3 bases and J by 4 bases, with 12 bases between the two germline ends. This TCR came from a woman aged 35 to 49 in good health and CMV-seropositive. Material for sequencing was PBMCs. The chain joins TRBV18 to TRBJ2-2, with D possibly TRBD1 on 5 matching bases. Here the CDR3 reads CASSPQGLGTGELFF. The CDR3 nucleotides are TGTGCCAGCTCACCTCAGGGTTTAGGCACCGGGGAGCTGTTTTTT.